The 13 T cell receptor beta chains given below trace back to one sample, sequenced in a study of identical twins. TCRdb passed the 5' RACE reads through MiXCR, listing each CDR3 protein once. The sample gives hundreds of thousands of distinct CDR3 sequences, 15% to 20% of which show up once; around 12% is in the top ten. These data also formed part of another study, on T cells expressing NK-cell markers.

Source material: PBMCs. The receptors were gathered from a woman under 30 in good health.

This clonotype has only one observation. This chain uses TRBV7-9 with TRBJ2-7, with TRBD1 matching over 9 bases. The CDR3 loop spans 15 amino acids. Looked up from germline, CDR1 is SEHNR and CDR2 is FQNEAQ (reference sequence). Unmatched junction bases numbered 6, after V lost 4 bases and J lost 2 bases. Written as DNA, the CDR3 is TGTGCCAGCAGCTCAAAGGGACAGGGACCCTACGAGCAGTACTTC. This encodes CASSSKGQGPYEQYF.

The chain links TRBV24-1 to TRBJ1-2, with D hard to call. V was shortened by 4 bases and J by 9 bases, with 11 bases between the two germline ends. Germline assignment: CDR1 KGHDR and CDR2 SFDVKD. The length of the CDR3 is 12 residues. The DNA for the CDR3 is TGTGCCACCAGTGACCAGGCCAGTAGCTACACCTTC. This gives the protein CATSDQASSYTF.

In its sample, this clonotype was seen a few times. V is TRBV9 and J is TRBJ2-1; D perhaps matches TRBD1 (5 bases). V gave up 2 bases and J gave up 3 bases, with 12 bases separating them. The CDR3 loop spans 15 amino acids. Per the germline V gene, CDR1 is SGDLS and CDR2 is YYNGEE. Written as DNA, the CDR3 is TGTGCCAGCAGCGTCCGAGGACATGACTACAATGAGCAGTTCTTC. Residues: CASSVRGHDYNEQFF.

The V gene is TRBV6-5, the J gene TRBJ2-2; 15 positions agree with TRBD2. The trim removed 4 bases at V and 1 base at J, leaving 7 bases unmatched. Germline V gives CDR1 MNHEY, CDR2 SVGAGI. This CDR3 contains 19 residues. Written as DNA, the CDR3 is TGTGCCAGCAGTTCCACCTCGGGACTAGCGGGAGGGAACACCGGGGAGCTGTTTTTT. Protein: CASSSTSGLAGGNTGELFF.

The chain has TRBV10-3 and TRBJ2-7; D assignment may be TRBD1 or TRBD2 (5 bases each). The CDR3 spans 15 residues. Germline V lookup: CDR1 ENHRY, CDR2 SYGVKD. V lost 3 bases to trimming and J lost 2 bases, with 14 bases between them. Here the CDR3 DNA reads TGTGCCATCAGTGACCCCGACCGGGACCCCTACGAGCAGTACTTC. Protein product: CAISDPDRDPYEQYF.

The chain employs TRBV5-1 and TRBJ2-5; D gene unclear. With 2 bases removed from V and 3 bases from J, the gap between germline ends came to 8 bases. From germline, CDR1 is SGHRS and CDR2 YFSETQ. This CDR3 region has 13 residues. The DNA for the CDR3 is TGCGCCAGCAGCTTTGGACCGAAAGAGACCCAGTACTTC. It translates to CASSFGPKETQYF.

This clonotype was counted a few times. The gene calls are TRBV29-1 and TRBJ2-1; 8 nucleotides match TRBD1. Losses at the gene ends were 2 bases for V and 10 bases for J; bases not matched to a gene: 4. The V gene's germline CDR1 is SQVTM and CDR2 ANQGSEA. The CDR3 consists of 12 residues. The CDR3 DNA follows: TGCAGCGTTGAACAGGGGGCAAGGGAGCAGTTCTTC. Protein: CSVEQGAREQFF.

The chain recombines TRBV7-2 with TRBJ2-3, with no clear D. CDR1 SGHTA and CDR2 FQGNSA come from the germline V gene. The CDR3 contains 15 residues. V was pared by 6 bases and J by 2 bases, with 15 bases between. Written as DNA, the CDR3 is TGTGCCAGCAGGCCTGTAGCTTTCCACACAGATACGCAGTATTTT. This encodes CASRPVAFHTDTQYF.

This clonotype was seen more than once but under ten times. V and J are TRBV3-1 and TRBJ2-1, with TRBD2 matching 9 bases. V lost 4 bases, J lost 6 bases, and 10 bases stayed unmatched. The CDR3 consists of 16 residues. Germline lookup yields CDR1 LGHDT and CDR2 YNNKEL (reference sequence). The CDR3 nucleotides are TGTGCCAGCAGCCCCAGGAGCCTAGCGGGAATCAATGAGCAGTTCTTC. This codes for CASSPRSLAGINEQFF.

This clonotype has more than one count but fewer than ten. The chain carries TRBV20-1 and TRBJ1-2; tentative D call: TRBD1 (5 bases). V was pared by 5 bases and J by 4 bases, with 14 bases between. The CDR3 has 13 residues. Germline CDR1 DFQATT, CDR2 SNEGSKA (reference sequence). The DNA of the CDR3 is TGCAGTGCTTCGAGCGGTGGGGCCTATGGCTACACCTTC. Translated: CSASSGGAYGYTF.

The V and J genes are TRBV9 and TRBJ1-1; a possible D gene is TRBD1 (5 bases). There are 13 residues in the CDR3. CDR1 SGDLS and CDR2 YYNGEE come from the germline V gene. Trimming left V 7 bases short and J 0 bases short, with 10 bases between. The CDR3 region has the DNA TGTGCCAGCTCGACAGTCATGAACACTGAAGCTTTCTTT. Translation: CASSTVMNTEAFF. The full variable domain, in which reference TRBV9 and TRBJ1-1 provide the parts outside the CDR3, is DSGVTQTPKHLITATGQRVTLRCSPRSGDLSVYWYQQSLDQGLQFLIQYYNGEERAKGNILERFSAQQFPDLHSELNLSSLELGDSALYFCASSTVMNTEAFFGQGTRLTVV.

This chain connects TRBV3-1 to TRBJ2-7; a possible D gene is TRBD2 (5 bases). Germline V gives CDR1 LGHDT, CDR2 YNNKEL (reference sequence). This CDR3 region has 13 residues. V was cut by 3 bases and J by 4 bases, with 10 bases left in between. The CDR3 spells CASSQYGGYEQYF. For the CDR3, the DNA is TGTGCCAGCAGCCAGTACGGCGGGTACGAGCAGTACTTC.

Note on this clonotype: A much larger clonotype is one base distant, so this may be a read error. In nucleotides, the CDR3 is TGCGCCAGCAGCGGGACAGAATACGGGCAGTACTTC. This encodes CASSGTEYGQYF. The chain carries TRBV5-1 and TRBJ2-7; 7 bases agree with TRBD1. Germline V CDR1 and CDR2: SGHRS, YFSETQ. The CDR3 has 12 residues.